This T cell receptor (beta chain) was sequenced during a study of T cells in localized non-small cell lung cancer. Trimming removed 1 base from V and 10 bases from J, with 20 bases in between. Germline-derived CDR1 and CDR2 are SGHNT and YYREEE (reference sequence). The CDR3 contains 16 residues. Libraries were prepared by immunoSEQ multiplex PCR; TCRdb keeps only in-frame clonotypes and omits some of them. The sample shows about 8,000 clones, around 87% of them seen only once. This clone was counted a single time. The genes are TRBV5-4 and TRBJ1-4, with no clear D. This material consisted of peripheral blood, taken before any cancer treatment. This TCR derives from a male donor at least 60 years old with stage III lung adenocarcinoma. Here the CDR3 DNA reads TGTGCCAGCAGCTTGAATTCGGGGATTCCTATCGGAAAACTGTTTTTT. This codes for CASSLNSGIPIGKLFF.